The 16 T cell receptor beta chains listed next were all sequenced from one sample in a study of blood T cell repertoires in COVID-19. Profiling relied on immunoSEQ multiplex PCR, and the TCRdb table lists in-frame clones only, not all of them. The table has 200,000 to 300,000 clones, roughly 82% seen once; the top ten hold approximately 4.5%. The source material was peripheral blood. The receptors were gathered from a woman in her seventies with acute or convalescent COVID-19.

On this clone itself: Different DNA sequences within this sample yield the same CDR3. The V call is TRBV6-5, the J call TRBJ2-7; weak D call: TRBD2 (6 bases). This CDR3 spans 15 amino acids. V dropped 0 bases and J dropped 0 bases, with 9 bases sitting between them. Germline CDR1 reads MNHEY; CDR2 reads SVGAGI. CDR3 sequence reads: CASSYSTGGSYEQYF. DNA for the CDR3: TGTGCCAGCAGTTACTCGACCGGGGGCTCCTACGAGCAGTACTTC.

The chain couples TRBV30 to TRBJ1-2; tentative D call: TRBD1 (5 bases). CDR3 length: 12 amino acids. Germline CDR1 reads GTSNPN; CDR2 reads SVGIG (reference sequence). The ends were cut back, 5 bases at V and 8 bases at J, with 15 bases in the middle. The CDR3 nucleotides read TGTGCCTGGTTAGACAGCTTTTGGGGCTACACCTTC. Translated, it gives CAWLDSFWGYTF.

V usage is TRBV28 and J usage is TRBJ1-2, with D uncertain. Per the germline V gene, CDR1 is MDHEN and CDR2 is SYDVKM. Trimming left V 3 bases short and J 0 bases short, with 8 bases between. CDR3 length: 14 residues. The DNA for the CDR3 is TGTGCCAGCAGTTTGGAGGCCCCTAACTATGGCTACACCTTC. Its translation is CASSLEAPNYGYTF.

V is TRBV6-5 and J is TRBJ2-2, with 12 bases fitting TRBD2. This CDR3 region has 14 residues. CDR1 is MNHEY and CDR2 is SVGAGI in the germline V gene. Unmatched junction bases numbered 2, after V lost 6 bases and J lost 6 bases. CDR3 nucleotide sequence: TGTGCCAGCAGGACTAGCGGGGGATCCGGGGAGCTGTTTTTT. Encoded protein: CASRTSGGSGELFF.

This clone was seen only a few times. This chain's CDR3 is CASSHRGRIQETQYF. CDR3 sequence (DNA): TGTGCCAGCAGCCACAGAGGGCGGATACAAGAGACCCAGTACTTC. This rearrangement joins TRBV3-1 (or the pseudogene TRBV3-2) to TRBJ2-5; a weak D match, TRBD2 (5 bases). This CDR3 comprises 15 residues. The germline V and J ends were trimmed by 3 bases and 2 bases, with 13 bases remaining between them. Germline lookup yields CDR1 LGHDT and CDR2 YNNKEL (reference sequence).

The chain uses TRBV7-9 and TRBJ1-3; D not certain. The CDR3 is 16 residues long. The ends were cut back, 5 bases at V and 8 bases at J, with 22 bases in the middle. Germline V lookup: CDR1 SEHNR, CDR2 FQNEAQ (reference sequence). The CDR3 nucleotides are TGTGCCAGCAGCCCAGGTGCACCTTTGCTGGTTGACACCATATATTTT. It codes for CASSPGAPLLVDTIYF.

This chain uses TRBV10-3 with TRBJ1-1; TRBD1 matches at 9 bases. The CDR3 runs to 14 residues. Looked up from germline, CDR1 is ENHRY and CDR2 is SYGVKD. The J segment lost 4 bases and the V segment lost 4 bases, leaving 4 bases of the junction unmatched. The CDR3 nucleotides read TGTGCCATCAGTGTAACGACAGGGGGCACTGAAGCTTTCTTT. Amino acid sequence: CAISVTTGGTEAFF.

The J gene is TRBJ1-3, the V gene TRBV24-1, with no clear D. Trimming left V 3 bases short and J 2 bases short, with 7 bases between. Germline CDR1 and CDR2: KGHDR and SFDVKD. This CDR3 has 14 amino acids. The CDR3 DNA follows: TGTGCCACCAGTGATCGGGGAACTGGAAACACCATATATTTT. Amino acids: CATSDRGTGNTIYF.

This clone showed up many times. This chain links TRBV20-1 with TRBJ1-2, with a weak D call TRBD1 (5 bases). Deletions cut 3 bases from V and 6 bases from J, with 11 bases between. This CDR3 comprises 12 residues. Germline V CDR1 and CDR2: DFQATT, SNEGSKA (reference sequence). The CDR3 loop reads CSASNRLDGYTF. CDR3 DNA sequence: TGCAGTGCTAGTAACAGGTTGGATGGCTACACCTTC.

This chain uses TRBV3-1 (or the pseudogene TRBV3-2) with TRBJ1-2; D remains unclear. Germline CDR1 and CDR2: LGHDT and YNNKEL (reference sequence). The CDR3 loop spans 13 amino acids. Trimming cost V 0 bases and J 3 bases, with 5 bases left between them. CDR3 in DNA: TGTGCCAGCAGCCAAGAAGTAGACTATGGCTACACCTTC. Amino acid sequence: CASSQEVDYGYTF.

This clone was observed once. The CDR3 region is CASTSPPLAAEQYF. As DNA, the CDR3 is TGTGCCAGCACCTCACCACCCCTAGCGGCTGAGCAGTACTTC. The rearrangement joins TRBV5-5 to TRBJ2-7, with 7 bases that match TRBD2. The CDR3 sequence is 14 residues long. The J segment lost 7 bases and the V segment lost 6 bases, leaving 13 bases of the junction unmatched. The germline CDR1 and CDR2 sequences are SGHKS and YYEKEE (reference sequence).

The V call is TRBV4-1, the J call TRBJ2-3; D is undetermined. Trimming shortened V by 0 bases and J by 8 bases, and 12 bases separated the two germline ends. Germline V lookup: CDR1 MGHRA, CDR2 YSYEKL. This CDR3 region has 14 residues. In nucleotides, the CDR3 is TGCGCCAGCAGCCAAGATTACAACCTGCCTACGCAGTATTTT. Encoded protein: CASSQDYNLPTQYF.

The chain uses TRBV7-2 and TRBJ1-3, with D unresolved. The length of the CDR3 is 15 residues. V was clipped by 1 base and J by 0 bases, with 7 bases between them. Germline lookup yields CDR1 SGHTA and CDR2 FQGNSA. Written as DNA, the CDR3 is TGTGCCAGCAGCTTAGGTGGCATCTCTGGAAACACCATATATTTT. Encoded protein: CASSLGGISGNTIYF.

The rearrangement uses TRBV6-5 and TRBJ1-1, with D possibly being TRBD1 (5 bases). CDR1 MNHEY and CDR2 SVGAGI come from the germline V gene. The CDR3 extends over 15 amino acids. The ends were cut back, 2 bases at V and 4 bases at J, with 14 bases in the middle. The chain's CDR3 is CASSYPDSAGTEAFF. CDR3 bases: TGTGCCAGCAGTTACCCCGACAGCGCTGGCACTGAAGCTTTCTTT.

The genes are TRBV27 and TRBJ2-1; D unclear. The V end lost 8 bases, the J end lost 1 base, and 12 bases lay between the germline ends. The CDR3 contains 14 residues. The germline CDR1 and CDR2 sequences are MNHEY and SMNVEV (reference sequence). CDR3 bases: TGTGCCAGCCGTCGCCCCGGTTCCTACAATGAGCAGTTCTTC. This translates into CASRRPGSYNEQFF.

The gene calls are TRBV10-3 and TRBJ1-2; TRBD1 might be the D (5 bases). Germline assignment: CDR1 ENHRY and CDR2 SYGVKD. V was pared by 8 bases and J by 6 bases, with 10 bases between. The CDR3 contains 11 residues. The CDR3 here is CAIEQGDGYTF. The CDR3 DNA is TGTGCCATCGAGCAGGGTGATGGCTACACCTTC.